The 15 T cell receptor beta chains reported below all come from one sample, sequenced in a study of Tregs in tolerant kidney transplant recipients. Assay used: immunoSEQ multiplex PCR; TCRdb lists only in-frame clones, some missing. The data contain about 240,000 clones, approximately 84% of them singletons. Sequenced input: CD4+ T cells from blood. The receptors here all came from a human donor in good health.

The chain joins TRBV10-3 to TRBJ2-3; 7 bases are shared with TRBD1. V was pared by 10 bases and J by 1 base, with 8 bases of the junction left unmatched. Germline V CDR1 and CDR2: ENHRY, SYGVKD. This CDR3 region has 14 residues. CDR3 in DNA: TGTGCCACCACCACAGGGGACGGCACAGATACGCAGTATTTT. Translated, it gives CATTTGDGTDTQYF.

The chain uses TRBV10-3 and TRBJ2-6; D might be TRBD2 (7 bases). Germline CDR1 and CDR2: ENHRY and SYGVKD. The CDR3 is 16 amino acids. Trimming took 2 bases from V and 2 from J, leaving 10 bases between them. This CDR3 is CAISEGEGAGANVLTF. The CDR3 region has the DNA TGTGCCATCAGTGAGGGGGAGGGGGCTGGGGCCAACGTCCTGACTTTC.

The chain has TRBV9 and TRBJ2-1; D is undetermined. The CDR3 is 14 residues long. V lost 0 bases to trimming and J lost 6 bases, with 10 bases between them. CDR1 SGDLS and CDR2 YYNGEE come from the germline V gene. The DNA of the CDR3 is TGTGCCAGCAGCGTAGTCCCTGCCGGCAATGAGCAGTTCTTC. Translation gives CASSVVPAGNEQFF.

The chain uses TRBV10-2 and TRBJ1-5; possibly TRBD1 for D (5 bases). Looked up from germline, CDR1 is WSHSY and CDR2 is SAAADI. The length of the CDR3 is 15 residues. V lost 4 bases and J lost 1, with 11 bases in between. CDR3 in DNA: TGCGCCAGCAGTGTTGGCAGGGTGAGCAATCAGCCCCAGCATTTT. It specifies CASSVGRVSNQPQHF.

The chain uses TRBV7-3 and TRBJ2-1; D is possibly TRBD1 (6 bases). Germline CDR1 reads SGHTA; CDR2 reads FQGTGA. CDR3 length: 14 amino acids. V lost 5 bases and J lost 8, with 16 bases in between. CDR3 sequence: CASSRDTTQDEQFF. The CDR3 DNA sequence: TGTGCCAGCAGCCGGGACACGACACAGGATGAGCAGTTCTTC. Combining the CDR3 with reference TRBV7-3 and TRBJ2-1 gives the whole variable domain GAGVSQTPSNKVTEKGKYVELRCDPISGHTALYWYRQSLGQGPEFLIYFQGTGAADDSGLPNDRFFAVRPEGSVSTLKIQRTERGDSAVYLCASSRDTTQDEQFFGPGTRLTVL.

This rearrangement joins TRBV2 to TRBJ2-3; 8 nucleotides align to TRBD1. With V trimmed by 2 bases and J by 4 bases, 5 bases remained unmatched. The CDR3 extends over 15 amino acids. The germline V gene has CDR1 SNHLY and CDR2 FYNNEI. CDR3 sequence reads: CASSEQGQGADTQYF. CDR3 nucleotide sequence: TGTGCCAGCAGTGAACAAGGACAGGGTGCAGATACGCAGTATTTT.

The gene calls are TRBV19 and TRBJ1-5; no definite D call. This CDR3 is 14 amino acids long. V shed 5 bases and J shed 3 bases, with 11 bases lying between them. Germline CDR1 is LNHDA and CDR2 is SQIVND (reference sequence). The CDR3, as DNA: TGTGCCAGTAGTGGCCACCCGAACAATCAGCCCCAGCATTTT. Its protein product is CASSGHPNNQPQHF.

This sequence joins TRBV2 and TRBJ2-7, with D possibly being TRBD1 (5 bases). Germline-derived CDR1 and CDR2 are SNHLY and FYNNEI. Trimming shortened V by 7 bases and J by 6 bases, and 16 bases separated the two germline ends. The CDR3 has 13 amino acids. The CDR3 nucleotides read TGTGCCAGCACCCCCGACAGCTTTGGCGAGCAGTACTTC. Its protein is CASTPDSFGEQYF.

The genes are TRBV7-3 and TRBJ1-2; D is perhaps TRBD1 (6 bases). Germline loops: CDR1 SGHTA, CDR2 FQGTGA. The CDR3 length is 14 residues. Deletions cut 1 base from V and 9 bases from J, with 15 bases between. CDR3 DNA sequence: TGTGCCAGCAGCTTAAAAGGGGCAGGGGAAAGCTACACCTTC. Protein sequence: CASSLKGAGESYTF.

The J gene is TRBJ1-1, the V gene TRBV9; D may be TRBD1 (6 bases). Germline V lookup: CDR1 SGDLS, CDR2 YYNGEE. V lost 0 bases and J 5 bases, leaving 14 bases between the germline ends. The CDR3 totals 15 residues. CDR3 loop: CASSVDRRGATEAFF. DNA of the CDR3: TGTGCCAGCAGCGTAGACCGCCGGGGGGCGACTGAAGCTTTCTTT.

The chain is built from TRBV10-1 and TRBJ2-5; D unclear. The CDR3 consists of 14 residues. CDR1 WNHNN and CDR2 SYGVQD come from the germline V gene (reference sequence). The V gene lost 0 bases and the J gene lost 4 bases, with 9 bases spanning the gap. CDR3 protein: CASSESQGPETQYF. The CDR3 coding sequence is TGCGCCAGCAGTGAGTCTCAAGGGCCAGAGACCCAGTACTTC.

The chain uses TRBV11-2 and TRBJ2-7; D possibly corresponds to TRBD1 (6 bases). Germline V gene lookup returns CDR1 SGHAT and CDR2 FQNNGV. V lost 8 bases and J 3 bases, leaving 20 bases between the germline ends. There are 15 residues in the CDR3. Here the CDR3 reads CASVRTDSGNYEQYF. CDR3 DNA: TGTGCCAGCGTACGCACGGACAGCGGAAACTACGAGCAGTACTTC.

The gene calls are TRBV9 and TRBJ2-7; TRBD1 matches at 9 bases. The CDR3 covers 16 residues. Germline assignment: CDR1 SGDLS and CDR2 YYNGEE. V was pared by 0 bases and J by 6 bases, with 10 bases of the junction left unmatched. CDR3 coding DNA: TGTGCCAGCAGCGTAGACCTGGGACAGGGAATCCCCGAGCAGTACTTC. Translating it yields CASSVDLGQGIPEQYF.

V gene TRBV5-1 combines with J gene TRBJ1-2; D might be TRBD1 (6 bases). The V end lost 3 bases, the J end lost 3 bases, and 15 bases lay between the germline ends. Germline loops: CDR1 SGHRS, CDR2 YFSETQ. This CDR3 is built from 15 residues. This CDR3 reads CASSSPGRGDYGYTF. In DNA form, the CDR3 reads TGCGCCAGCAGCTCTCCGGGCAGGGGAGACTATGGCTACACCTTC.

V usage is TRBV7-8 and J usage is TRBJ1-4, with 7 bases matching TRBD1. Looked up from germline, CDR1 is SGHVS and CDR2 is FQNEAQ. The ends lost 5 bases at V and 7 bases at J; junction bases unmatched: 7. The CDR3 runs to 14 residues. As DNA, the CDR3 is TGTGCCAGCAGCGTACAGGGGCGAGTTGAAAAACTGTTTTTT. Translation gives CASSVQGRVEKLFF.